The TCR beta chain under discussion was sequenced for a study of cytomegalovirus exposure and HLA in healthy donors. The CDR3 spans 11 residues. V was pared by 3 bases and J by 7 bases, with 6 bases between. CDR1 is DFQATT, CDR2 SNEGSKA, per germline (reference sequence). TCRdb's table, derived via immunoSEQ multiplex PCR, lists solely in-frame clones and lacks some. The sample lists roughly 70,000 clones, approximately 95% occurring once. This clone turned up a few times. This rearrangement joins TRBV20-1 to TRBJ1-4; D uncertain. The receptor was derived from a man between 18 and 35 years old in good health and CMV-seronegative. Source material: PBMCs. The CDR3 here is CSASKPEKLFF. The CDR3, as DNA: TGCAGTGCTAGCAAGCCTGAAAAACTGTTTTTT.